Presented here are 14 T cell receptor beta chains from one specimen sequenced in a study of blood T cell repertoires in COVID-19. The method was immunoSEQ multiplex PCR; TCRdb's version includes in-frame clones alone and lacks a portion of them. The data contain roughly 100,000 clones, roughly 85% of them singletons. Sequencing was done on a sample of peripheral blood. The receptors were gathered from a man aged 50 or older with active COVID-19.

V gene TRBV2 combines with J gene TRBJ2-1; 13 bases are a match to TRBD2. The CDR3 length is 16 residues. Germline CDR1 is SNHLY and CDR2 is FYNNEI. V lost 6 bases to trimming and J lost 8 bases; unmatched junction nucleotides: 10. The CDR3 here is CASRTILAGGPDEQFF. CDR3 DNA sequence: TGTGCCAGCAGAACCATACTAGCGGGGGGGCCGGATGAGCAGTTCTTC.

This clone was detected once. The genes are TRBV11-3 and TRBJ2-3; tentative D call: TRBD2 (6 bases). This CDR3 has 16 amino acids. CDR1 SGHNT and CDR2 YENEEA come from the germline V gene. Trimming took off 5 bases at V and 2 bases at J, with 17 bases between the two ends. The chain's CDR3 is CASSRTRGGYTDTQYF. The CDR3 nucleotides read TGTGCCAGCAGCCGAACGCGGGGAGGTTACACAGATACGCAGTATTTT.

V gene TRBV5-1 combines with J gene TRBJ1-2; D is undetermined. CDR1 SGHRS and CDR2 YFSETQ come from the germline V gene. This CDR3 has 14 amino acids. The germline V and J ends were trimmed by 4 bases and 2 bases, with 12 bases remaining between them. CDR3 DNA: TGCGCCAGCAGCCCAAGTCCCGGGAACTATGGCTACACCTTC. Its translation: CASSPSPGNYGYTF.

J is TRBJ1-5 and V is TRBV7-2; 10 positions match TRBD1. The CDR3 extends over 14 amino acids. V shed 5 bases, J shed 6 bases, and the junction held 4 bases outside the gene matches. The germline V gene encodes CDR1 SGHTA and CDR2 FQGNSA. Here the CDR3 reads CASSPRDRGQPQHF. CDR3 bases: TGTGCCAGCAGCCCCCGGGACAGGGGTCAGCCCCAGCATTTT.

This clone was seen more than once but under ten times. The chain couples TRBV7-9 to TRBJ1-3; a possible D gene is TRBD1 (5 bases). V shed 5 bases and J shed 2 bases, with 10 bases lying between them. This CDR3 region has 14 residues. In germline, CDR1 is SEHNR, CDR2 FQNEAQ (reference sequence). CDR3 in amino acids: CASSPGTAGNTIYF. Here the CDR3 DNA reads TGTGCCAGCAGCCCTGGGACTGCTGGAAACACCATATATTTT.

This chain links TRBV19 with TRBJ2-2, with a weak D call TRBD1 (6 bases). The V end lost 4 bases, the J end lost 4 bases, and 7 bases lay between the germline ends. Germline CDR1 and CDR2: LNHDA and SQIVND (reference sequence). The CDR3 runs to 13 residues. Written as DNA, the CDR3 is TGTGCCAGTAGTAGGACAGTCACCGGGGAGCTGTTTTTT. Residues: CASSRTVTGELFF.

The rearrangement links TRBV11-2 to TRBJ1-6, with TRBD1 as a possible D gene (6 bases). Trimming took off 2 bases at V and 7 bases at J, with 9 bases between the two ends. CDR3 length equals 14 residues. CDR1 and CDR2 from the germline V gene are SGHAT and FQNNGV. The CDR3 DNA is TGTGCCAGCAGCTTACGACAGGCCAATTCACCCCTCCACTTT. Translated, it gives CASSLRQANSPLHF.

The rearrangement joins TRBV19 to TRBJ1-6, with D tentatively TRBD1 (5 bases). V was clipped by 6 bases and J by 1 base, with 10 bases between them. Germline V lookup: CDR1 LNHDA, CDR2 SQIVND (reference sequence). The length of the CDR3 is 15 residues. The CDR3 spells CASRQGGSYNSPLHF. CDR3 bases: TGTGCCAGTAGGCAGGGTGGATCCTATAATTCACCCCTCCACTTT.

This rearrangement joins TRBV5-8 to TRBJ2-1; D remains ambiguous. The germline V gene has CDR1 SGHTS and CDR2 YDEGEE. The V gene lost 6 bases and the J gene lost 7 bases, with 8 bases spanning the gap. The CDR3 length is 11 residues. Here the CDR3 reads CASTPRNEQFF. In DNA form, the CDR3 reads TGTGCCAGCACCCCCAGGAATGAGCAGTTCTTC.

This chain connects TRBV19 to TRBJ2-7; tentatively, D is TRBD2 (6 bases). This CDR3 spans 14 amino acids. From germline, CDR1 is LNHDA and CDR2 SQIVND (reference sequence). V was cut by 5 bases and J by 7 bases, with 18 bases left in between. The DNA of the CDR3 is TGTGCCAGTAGTGGGAGGACCTTACTCATAGAGCAGTACTTC. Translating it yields CASSGRTLLIEQYF.

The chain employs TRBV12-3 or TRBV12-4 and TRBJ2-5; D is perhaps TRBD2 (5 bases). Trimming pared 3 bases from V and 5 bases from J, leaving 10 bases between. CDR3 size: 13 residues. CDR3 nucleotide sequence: TGTGCCAGCAGTTTCGGACTCGTGGAGACCCAGTACTTC. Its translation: CASSFGLVETQYF.

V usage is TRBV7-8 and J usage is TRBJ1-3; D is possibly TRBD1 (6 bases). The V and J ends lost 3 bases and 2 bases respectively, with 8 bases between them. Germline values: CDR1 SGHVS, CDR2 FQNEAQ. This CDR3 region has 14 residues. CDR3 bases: TGTGCCAGCAGCTTCAGGGGAACTGGAAACACCATATATTTT. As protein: CASSFRGTGNTIYF.

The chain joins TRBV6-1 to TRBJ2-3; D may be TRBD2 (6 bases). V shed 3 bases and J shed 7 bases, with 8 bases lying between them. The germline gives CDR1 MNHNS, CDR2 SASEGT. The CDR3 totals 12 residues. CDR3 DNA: TGTGCCAGCAGTGAGACTAGTTATACGCAGTATTTT. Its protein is CASSETSYTQYF.

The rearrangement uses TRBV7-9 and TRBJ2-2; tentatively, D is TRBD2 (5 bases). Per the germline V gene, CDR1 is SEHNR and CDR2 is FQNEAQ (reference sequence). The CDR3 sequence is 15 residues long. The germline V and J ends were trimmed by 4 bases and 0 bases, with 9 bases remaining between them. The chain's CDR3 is CASSSTNPNTGELFF. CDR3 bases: TGTGCCAGCAGCTCGACTAACCCGAACACCGGGGAGCTGTTTTTT.